The T cell receptor beta chain described here comes from a study of blood T cells in healthy people across ages. This clonotype was recorded at least ten times. With 5 bases removed from V and 4 bases from J, the gap between germline ends came to 7 bases. Germline values: CDR1 SGHVS, CDR2 FQNEAQ. The CDR3 is 12 residues long. Primed by a sample-barcoded 5' primer and a J-beta primer mix, a second PCR proceeded for roughly 6 to 12 cycles. TCRdb reprocessed the 5' RACE reads via MiXCR and lists one record per CDR3 protein. The table shows fewer than 750,000 distinct CDR3 sequences, with around 52% occurring only once.

Input material: blood. The rearrangement links TRBV7-8 to TRBJ2-3; D not resolved. The receptor comes from a woman older than 75 in good health. CDR3 region: CASSLQADTQYF. CDR3 in DNA: TGTGCCAGCAGCCTCCAAGCAGATACGCAGTATTTT.